This record covers a single T cell receptor beta chain. It lacks a known antigen. The input lacks base qualities; no much larger clone sits a single base away. Separate from the roughly 700-subject first cohort, the validation cohort of roughly 110 subjects was the group to which the donors belonged. This sample was taken from a study of cytomegalovirus exposure and HLA in healthy donors (dated by TCRdb to about 2017). Concerning the study at large: According to a later analysis, the roughly 130 validation repertoires were produced on the same platform as the 680 or so repertoires of the first cohort. The study aimed to test whether signatures of past pathogen exposure could be identified by cataloging public T cell receptors. A separate validation cohort of some 130 different subjects was used in addition to the roughly 700-subject first cohort. To predict cytomegalovirus infection status, the study combined high-throughput TCR immunosequencing, statistical association of individual TCRs with disease status, and machine learning. Overall study outcomes, separate from this receptor: The classifier was reported to diagnose cytomegalovirus status with high specificity and sensitivity in both the original cohort and the validation cohort. A total of fewer than 200 TCR beta chains were listed by the study as associated with cytomegalovirus. Most TCR sequences were observed very rarely across donors, whereas some public TCRs were present in many individuals. The authors suggested that the approach could potentially be generalized to other disease states and immunological phenotypes. The validation cohort had no HLA typing available for a later analysis, so co-occurrence within that cohort was assessed over all 120 repertoires. Of the cluster scores, approximately 94% were above 0 in a later analysis, which found that TCRs clustered in the first cohort also tended to co-occur in the 120 validation repertoires. In vitro tests confirmed that a few of the cytomegalovirus-associated TCR beta chains recognize cytomegalovirus antigens.

Libraries were built with the immunoSEQ multiplex PCR assay. The source study handled its data this way. A statistical classification framework was developed to diagnose cytomegalovirus status using the catalog of TCR beta chain sequences. The source is immuneACCESS, and TCRdb retained only in-frame sequences with V and J called. Part of the clones is not carried over; for the studies checked, unresolved V genes explain less than half of this, and the remainder is unexplained. The V and J calls and the clone size are those of that table, but D and trimming were determined from the DNA. For this sample the table gives about 120,000 clones, of which approximately 88% were detected only once. The ten largest account for around 6% of the sample. The sample was PBMCs. This receptor was identified in a woman aged 18-29 years in good health and CMV-seropositive.

The CDR3 corresponds to CASSPGQGGGYTF. The nucleotide sequence is given as TGTGCCAGCAGCCCGGGACAGGGTGGGGGCTACACCTTC. This sequence uses TRBV7-3 and TRBJ1-2; TRBD1 fits 9 bases in the junction. Measured from the cysteine to the phenylalanine, the CDR3 is 13 residues long. Left in the record is the CDR3 DNA by itself, 39 bases read in frame from the first base. CDR1 SGHTA and CDR2 FQGTGA are derived from the germline V gene. Compared with germline, V lacks 5 bases and J lacks 8 bases; bases without a gene match: 6.